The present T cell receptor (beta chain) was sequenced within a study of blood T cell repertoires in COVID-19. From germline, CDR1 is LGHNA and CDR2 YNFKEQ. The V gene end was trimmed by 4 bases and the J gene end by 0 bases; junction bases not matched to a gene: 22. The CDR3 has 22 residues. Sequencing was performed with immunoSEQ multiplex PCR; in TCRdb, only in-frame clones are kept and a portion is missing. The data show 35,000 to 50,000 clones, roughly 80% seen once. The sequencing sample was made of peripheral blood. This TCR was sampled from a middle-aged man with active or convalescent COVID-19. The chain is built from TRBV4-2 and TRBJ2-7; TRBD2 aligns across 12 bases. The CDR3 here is CASSPRTGRTATSGGVSYEQYF. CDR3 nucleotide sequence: TGTGCCAGCAGCCCTAGGACAGGTAGAACCGCGACTAGCGGGGGTGTCTCCTACGAGCAGTACTTC.